The entry that follows covers one T cell receptor beta chain sequence. The antigen is unknown. RNA amounts of about 0.5 to 1 ug underwent reverse transcription with random hexamers. TCRdb re-called the immunoSEQ multiplex PCR reads through MiXCR, storing one row per CDR3 protein. The sample shows more than 55,000 distinct CDR3 sequences, roughly 95% of them seen only once. The sample originates from a study of CD8 T cells in Susac syndrome. Notes on the study in general: The study's TCR sequencing and HLA analysis drew on a certain number of individuals. That number was acknowledged as relatively small.

V was shortened by 2 bases and J by 4 bases, with 12 bases between the two germline ends. CDR3 length: 14 amino acids. CDR1 is SEHNR and CDR2 is FQNEAQ in the germline V gene (reference sequence). Material: CD4+ T cells from PBMCs. The sequence was obtained from a human donor with multiple sclerosis. The rearrangement joins TRBV7-9 to TRBJ2-7; a possible D gene is TRBD2 (5 bases). DNA of the CDR3: TGTGCCAGCAGCTTAACGAGGGATCGGTACGAGCAGTACTTC. Amino acids: CASSLTRDRYEQYF.